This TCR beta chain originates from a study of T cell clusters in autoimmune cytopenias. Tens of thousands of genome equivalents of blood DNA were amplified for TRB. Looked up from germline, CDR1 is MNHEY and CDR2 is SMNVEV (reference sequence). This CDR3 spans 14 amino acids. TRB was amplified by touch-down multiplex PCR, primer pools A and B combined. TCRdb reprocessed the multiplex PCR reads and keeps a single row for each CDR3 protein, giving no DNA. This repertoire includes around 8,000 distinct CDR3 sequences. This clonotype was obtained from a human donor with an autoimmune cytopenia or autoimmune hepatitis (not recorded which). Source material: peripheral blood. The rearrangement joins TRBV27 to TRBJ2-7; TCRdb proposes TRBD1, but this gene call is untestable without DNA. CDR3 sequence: CASSFDREDHEQYF.